The clone carrying this TCR beta chain was seen a few times. What it recognizes is unknown. Before the COVID-19 pandemic, during about 2011-2019, CD4+ T cells were taken from unexposed donors. The cells were cultured for less than twelve days before CD4+ T cells were isolated. Cells permitting, SARS-CoV-2 S/N and four cold-coronavirus spikes were tested on unexposed-donor CD4+ T cells. Generated by immunoSEQ multiplex PCR, the TCRdb table keeps only in-frame clones and is missing some. This sample has around 24,000 clones, with more than 60% found just once. The record originates from a study of CD4 T cells in relation to SARS-CoV-2 and coronaviruses. Study as a whole: PBMCs were cultured with antigen for roughly 9 days before TCR beta sequencing.

This CDR3 comprises 13 residues. Between the trimmed V and J ends, which lost 5 bases and 3 bases, there was a span of 10 bases. CDR1 and CDR2 (germline): SNHLY, FYNNEI. The receptor comes from a human donor in good health. Sequencing input: CD4+ T cells from PBMCs, cultured in vitro. V gene TRBV2 combines with J gene TRBJ1-1; D gene unclear. This CDR3 reads CASSPHTDTEAFF. The CDR3 bases are TGTGCCAGCAGTCCACACACAGACACTGAAGCTTTCTTT. Filled out from reference TRBV2 and TRBJ1-1, the complete variable domain reads EPEVTQTPSHQVTQMGQEVILRCVPISNHLYFYWYRQILGQKVEFLVSFYNNEISEKSEIFDDQFSVERPDGSNFTLKIRSTKLEDSAMYFCASSPHTDTEAFFGQGTRLTVV.